This T cell receptor beta chain was documented in a study of vaccination and CD4 T cells after COVID-19. This clonotype was recorded only once. Its antigen is as yet unknown. There are 16 residues in the CDR3. The germline gives CDR1 MGHRA, CDR2 YSYEKL. V lost 7 bases, J lost 0 bases, and 11 bases stayed unmatched. Treatment described: approximately 9-day PBMC culture with coronavirus spike peptide pools or control peptides (ViraFEST assay). First, ViraFEST expanded antigen-specific T cells with peptide pools, and next it sequenced the TCRs. The Oncomine TCR Beta short-read assay generated sequence data from the DNA of cultured CD4+ T cells. From the PCR reads, TCRdb called clonotypes with MiXCR, one entry per CDR3 protein. The sample shows some 14,000 distinct CDR3 sequences, roughly 50% of them seen only once.

The specimen was CD4+ T cells from blood, cultured in vitro. The chain links TRBV4-1 to TRBJ1-1; 7 bases are a match to TRBD1. The sequence was collected from a human donor who had recovered from COVID-19. The CDR3 region is CASTREGAQLNTEAFF. The CDR3 nucleotides read TGCGCCAGCACTCGAGAGGGGGCACAGCTGAACACTGAAGCTTTCTTT.